The 27 T cell receptor beta chains presented below share a single source sample, sequenced in a study of blood T cell repertoires in COVID-19. Profiling relied on immunoSEQ multiplex PCR, and the TCRdb table lists in-frame clones only, not all of them. The data hold about 150,000 clones, with 65% to 85% observed a single time. Sample: peripheral blood. These receptors came from a man over 45 with active or convalescent COVID-19.

This clone showed up just once. V usage is TRBV27 and J usage is TRBJ1-3; D is unresolved. Germline CDR1 is MNHEY and CDR2 is SMNVEV (reference sequence). The CDR3 covers 15 residues. V lost 5 bases and J lost 4, with 15 bases in between. The CDR3 region has the DNA TGTGCCAGCAGTAGATCCTTGAGGTCCGGAAACACCATATATTTT. Amino acid sequence: CASSRSLRSGNTIYF.

The chain joins TRBV28 to TRBJ2-5; 9 bases are shared with TRBD2. The CDR3 has 16 residues. The germline CDR1 and CDR2 sequences are MDHEN and SYDVKM. Unmatched junction bases numbered 10, after V lost 4 bases and J lost 4 bases. CDR3 coding DNA: TGTGCCAGCAGTTACCTTATTAGCGGGAGACTAGAGACCCAGTACTTC. It codes for CASSYLISGRLETQYF. The whole variable domain, filled in from reference TRBV28 and TRBJ2-5, reads DVKVTQSSRYLVKRTGEKVFLECVQDMDHENMFWYRQDPGLGLRLIYFSYDVKMKEKGDIPEGYSVSREKKERFSLILESASTNQTSMYLCASSYLISGRLETQYFGPGTRLLVL.

V usage is TRBV28 and J usage is TRBJ2-7, with TRBD2 as a possible D gene (5 bases). V lost 2 bases and J 2 bases, leaving 10 bases between the germline ends. Germline assignment: CDR1 MDHEN and CDR2 SYDVKM. The CDR3 consists of 14 residues. In DNA form, the CDR3 reads TGTGCCAGCAGTTTAGAGGGTTTTACCTACGAGCAGTACTTC. As protein: CASSLEGFTYEQYF.

This chain links TRBV12-5 with TRBJ2-3; a possible D gene is TRBD2 (5 bases). Germline CDR1 is LGHNT and CDR2 is FRNRAP. The CDR3 sequence is 12 residues long. V was shortened by 2 bases and J by 6 bases, with 6 bases between the two germline ends. The CDR3 here is CASGLREDTQYF. The CDR3 DNA reads as TGTGCTAGTGGTTTGAGGGAGGATACGCAGTATTTT.

This clone was detected only once. The chain couples TRBV11-2 to TRBJ2-6; 8 bases agree with TRBD2. CDR1 is SGHAT, CDR2 FQNNGV, per germline. The V segment lost 4 bases and the J segment 2 bases; nucleotides outside the gene matches: 7. This CDR3 region has 17 residues. The CDR3 region has the DNA TGTGCCAGCAGCTATTGGACTAGCCCTCCTGGGGCCAACGTCCTGACTTTC. This sequence encodes CASSYWTSPPGANVLTF.

V is TRBV5-1 and J is TRBJ1-1, with no clear D. CDR3 length equals 13 residues. V was cut by 4 bases and J by 4 bases, with 11 bases left in between. Germline V lookup: CDR1 SGHRS, CDR2 YFSETQ. CDR3 sequence: CASSLPYGTEAFF. CDR3 DNA sequence: TGCGCCAGCAGCCTTCCCTATGGCACTGAAGCTTTCTTT.

The chain couples TRBV24-1 to TRBJ2-1, with D unresolved. There are 13 residues in the CDR3. V shed 3 bases and J shed 3 bases, with 5 bases lying between them. Germline V gene lookup returns CDR1 KGHDR and CDR2 SFDVKD. CDR3 DNA: TGTGCCACCAGTGATCTAGGCTACAATGAGCAGTTCTTC. This gives the protein CATSDLGYNEQFF.

The chain recombines TRBV4-1 with TRBJ2-1, with 9 bases identical to TRBD1. Germline CDR1 is MGHRA and CDR2 is YSYEKL. This CDR3 comprises 16 residues. Unmatched junction bases numbered 10, after V lost 2 bases and J lost 8 bases. CDR3 nucleotides: TGCGCCAGCAGCCAACAAACCGGGACAGGGTGGGATGAGCAGTTCTTC. This codes for CASSQQTGTGWDEQFF.

The V gene is TRBV6-5, the J gene TRBJ2-5; TRBD2 aligns across 7 bases. Germline V lookup: CDR1 MNHEY, CDR2 SVGAGI. This CDR3 is built from 13 residues. The junction had 6 bases not matched to a gene; V was cut back by 6 bases and J by 5 bases. CDR3 DNA: TGTGCCAGCAGGTCTAGCGGACTGGAGACCCAGTACTTC. Translated, it gives CASRSSGLETQYF.

The gene calls are TRBV5-1 and TRBJ1-6, with 11 nucleotides matching TRBD1. Losses at the gene ends were 4 bases for V and 7 bases for J; bases not matched to a gene: 1. CDR3 length equals 14 residues. The germline CDR1 and CDR2 sequences are SGHRS and YFSETQ. Here the CDR3 reads CASSRDRGNSPLHF. The CDR3 region has the DNA TGCGCCAGCAGCCGGGACAGGGGGAATTCACCCCTCCACTTT.

The V gene is TRBV21-1, the J gene TRBJ2-5; TRBD2, the table's D call, was not compared with the DNA. TRBV21-1 is classified as a pseudogene. This CDR3 is 16 amino acids long. The CDR3 region is CASSKEVPGGQETQYF. In DNA form, the CDR3 reads TGTGCCAGCAGCAAAGAAGTCCCCGGAGGGCAAGAGACCCAGTACTTC.

The rearrangement uses TRBV14 and TRBJ2-2; 9 bases line up with TRBD2. Germline assignment: CDR1 SGHDN and CDR2 FVKESK. CDR3 size: 19 residues. V was pared by 0 bases and J by 2 bases, with 10 bases of the junction left unmatched. CDR3 in amino acids: CASSQDRRLAATNTGELFF. The DNA for the CDR3 is TGTGCCAGCAGCCAAGATCGGAGACTAGCGGCTACCAACACCGGGGAGCTGTTTTTT.

This clone has just one count. Other DNA sequences in the same sample also yield this CDR3. The gene calls are TRBV5-1 and TRBJ2-7, with D uncertain. CDR1 is SGHRS and CDR2 is YFSETQ in the germline V gene. The V end lost 0 bases, the J end lost 3 bases, and 13 bases lay between the germline ends. This CDR3 region has 15 residues. CDR3 sequence reads: CASSLASEAFYEQYF. DNA for the CDR3: TGCGCCAGCAGCTTGGCCAGCGAGGCGTTCTACGAGCAGTACTTC. Full variable domain (rest looked up from reference TRBV5-1 and TRBJ2-7): KAGVTQTPRYLIKTRGQQVTLSCSPISGHRSVSWYQQTPGQGLQFLFEYFSETQRNKGNFPGRFSGRQFSNSRSEMNVSTLELGDSALYLCASSLASEAFYEQYFGPGTRLTVT.

This clone appeared a few times. The chain joins TRBV28 to TRBJ2-1; 8 nucleotides align to TRBD2. Germline V gives CDR1 MDHEN, CDR2 SYDVKM. With 3 bases clipped from V and 5 bases from J, the junction kept 6 bases outside the gene matches. The CDR3 is made up of 15 amino acids. The CDR3: CASSFPGGPNNEQFF. The CDR3 DNA is TGTGCCAGCAGTTTCCCGGGAGGGCCAAACAATGAGCAGTTCTTC.

The chain joins TRBV7-2 to TRBJ2-2; 7 bases are a match to TRBD2. The CDR3 spans 17 residues. After removal of 3 bases from V and 0 bases from J, the junction contained 7 bases not matched to a gene. CDR1 is SGHTA, CDR2 FQGNSA, per germline. The CDR3 loop is CASSFPSGSANTGELFF. As DNA, the CDR3 is TGTGCCAGCAGCTTCCCTAGCGGCAGCGCGAACACCGGGGAGCTGTTTTTT. Supplemented by reference TRBV7-2 and TRBJ2-2, the full variable domain reads GAGVSQSPSNKVTEKGKDVELRCDPISGHTALYWYRQSLGQGLEFLIYFQGNSAPDKSGLPSDRFSAERTGGSVSTLTIQRTQQEDSAVYLCASSFPSGSANTGELFFGEGSRLTVL.

The V call is TRBV10-2, the J call TRBJ2-7; 8 bases are a match to TRBD2. V gave up 3 bases and J gave up 4 bases; unmatched junction bases: 8. Germline CDR1 reads WSHSY; CDR2 reads SAAADI. The CDR3 is 15 residues long. The CDR3 region has the DNA TGCGCCAGCAGTGACCCTGCCCGGGGGGGTTACGAGCAGTACTTC. It is translated as CASSDPARGGYEQYF.

This chain connects TRBV5-4 to TRBJ2-5, with D possibly being TRBD1 (6 bases). The CDR3 runs to 13 residues. The ends were cut back, 4 bases at V and 2 bases at J, with 9 bases in the middle. The germline V gene encodes CDR1 SGHNT and CDR2 YYREEE (reference sequence). The CDR3 sequence is CASSIGQQETQYF. The CDR3 nucleotides are TGTGCCAGCAGCATCGGACAGCAAGAGACCCAGTACTTC.

The V gene is TRBV11-2, the J gene TRBJ2-3; TRBD2 is a possible D gene (7 bases). The germline CDR1 and CDR2 sequences are SGHAT and FQNNGV. The V and J ends lost 2 bases and 3 bases respectively, with 15 bases between them. This CDR3 comprises 16 residues. The CDR3 DNA reads TGTGCCAGCAGCTTAAAACGGGGGGCCAGGACAGATACGCAGTATTTT. This codes for CASSLKRGARTDTQYF. The whole variable domain, filled in from reference TRBV11-2 and TRBJ2-3, reads EAGVAQSPRYKIIEKRQSVAFWCNPISGHATLYWYQQILGQGPKLLIQFQNNGVVDDSQLPKDRFSAERLKGVDSTLKIQPAKLEDSAVYLCASSLKRGARTDTQYFGPGTRLTVL.

This clone was observed a single time. The rearrangement uses TRBV9 and TRBJ2-7; 8 positions match TRBD1. V lost 3 bases and J lost 6; bases outside the gene matches: 8. Germline assignment: CDR1 SGDLS and CDR2 YYNGEE. CDR3 size: 14 residues. The CDR3 coding sequence is TGTGCCAGCAGCGGTATCGACAGGGGAGGCGAGCAGTACTTC. As protein: CASSGIDRGGEQYF.

This clone was counted a few times. The chain couples TRBV7-7 to TRBJ2-7; TRBD1 matches at 10 bases. Germline trimming cut 5 bases from V and 0 bases from J; bases unmatched to any gene: 4. The V gene's germline CDR1 is SSHAT and CDR2 FNYEAQ (reference sequence). The length of the CDR3 is 15 residues. In DNA form, the CDR3 reads TGTGCCAGCAGCCAGGGACAGGGGTCCTCCTACGAGCAGTACTTC. Encoded protein: CASSQGQGSSYEQYF.

The V gene is TRBV19, the J gene TRBJ2-3; 7 bases are shared with TRBD2. The CDR3 runs to 16 residues. V dropped 5 bases and J dropped 5; count of bases not matched to a gene: 13. The V gene's germline CDR1 is LNHDA and CDR2 SQIVND (reference sequence). CDR3 bases: TGTGCCAGTAGTGTCGGGACCGCGGGAGTGGGAGATACGCAGTATTTT. It specifies CASSVGTAGVGDTQYF.

This clone appeared once. The chain combines TRBV9 with TRBJ2-7; 7 bases match TRBD2. This CDR3 is built from 15 residues. Trimming took 4 bases from V and 0 from J; bases not matched to a gene: 7. Germline loops: CDR1 SGDLS, CDR2 YYNGEE. CDR3 protein: CASSLGPGGSYEQYF. As DNA, the CDR3 is TGTGCCAGCAGCCTGGGACCGGGGGGCTCCTACGAGCAGTACTTC.

Ten or more counts support this clone. The chain joins TRBV4-2 to TRBJ2-7; 8 bases fit TRBD2. Germline lookup yields CDR1 LGHNA and CDR2 YNFKEQ. V lost 3 bases, J lost 3 bases, and 10 bases stayed unmatched. CDR3 size: 16 residues. In DNA form, the CDR3 reads TGTGCCAGCAGCCAGGATCGGACTAGCCGGTTCTACGAGCAGTACTTC. It specifies CASSQDRTSRFYEQYF.

The rearrangement uses TRBV2 and TRBJ1-4; 7 bases map to TRBD1. CDR3 length: 13 residues. With 5 bases clipped from V and 5 bases from J, the junction kept 2 bases outside the gene matches. CDR1 SNHLY and CDR2 FYNNEI come from the germline V gene. CDR3 protein: CASSTTGNEKLFF. The CDR3 DNA reads TGTGCCAGCAGTACGACAGGGAATGAAAAACTGTTTTTT.

The V gene is TRBV7-3, the J gene TRBJ2-1; 11 positions match TRBD2. The trim removed 5 bases at V and 8 bases at J, leaving 8 bases unmatched. The CDR3 is 15 amino acids. From germline, CDR1 is SGHTA and CDR2 FQGTGA. The CDR3 region is CASSLTSGRYHEQFF. In DNA form, the CDR3 reads TGTGCCAGCAGCCTTACTAGCGGGAGATACCATGAGCAGTTCTTC.

This CDR3 is CASSPQDRGDYGYTF. The CDR3 DNA sequence: TGTGCCAGCAGCCCACAGGACAGGGGGGACTATGGCTACACCTTC. J is TRBJ1-2 and V is TRBV3-1 (or the pseudogene TRBV3-2); 10 positions match TRBD1. V was pared by 4 bases and J by 3 bases, with 5 bases of the junction left unmatched. Per germline, CDR1 LGHDT and CDR2 YNNKEL (reference sequence). The CDR3 has 15 amino acids.

The rearrangement joins TRBV2 to TRBJ2-3; D gene ambiguous. There are 13 residues in the CDR3. From germline, CDR1 is SNHLY and CDR2 FYNNEI. The V gene lost 5 bases and the J gene lost 3 bases, with 9 bases spanning the gap. The CDR3 reads CASSPWPTDTQYF. The CDR3 DNA sequence: TGTGCCAGCAGTCCGTGGCCTACAGATACGCAGTATTTT.